The text below deals with one T cell receptor (beta chain). This specimen comes from a study of patients and donors after allogeneic stem cell transplantation. CDR1 and CDR2 (germline): MNHNY, SVGAGI (reference sequence). With 6 bases removed from V and 8 bases from J, the gap between germline ends came to 8 bases. The CDR3 totals 11 residues. TCRdb used MiXCR to reprocess the RT-PCR reads, holding one entry per CDR3 protein. The repertoire holds about 960,000 distinct CDR3 sequences, with over 15% as singletons. This receptor was obtained from a human donor who was either an allogeneic HSCT recipient or a stem cell or donor lymphocyte infusion donor (not recorded which). It is not recorded whose cells these are; they may come from a transplant donor. The sample comprised blood, either unsorted or a sorted T cell fraction (not recorded which). The rearrangement joins TRBV6-6 to TRBJ1-3, with D possibly matching TRBD1 (5 bases). The CDR3 DNA sequence: TGTGCCAGCAGCCGAGGGGACACCATATATTTT. This gives the protein CASSRGDTIYF.